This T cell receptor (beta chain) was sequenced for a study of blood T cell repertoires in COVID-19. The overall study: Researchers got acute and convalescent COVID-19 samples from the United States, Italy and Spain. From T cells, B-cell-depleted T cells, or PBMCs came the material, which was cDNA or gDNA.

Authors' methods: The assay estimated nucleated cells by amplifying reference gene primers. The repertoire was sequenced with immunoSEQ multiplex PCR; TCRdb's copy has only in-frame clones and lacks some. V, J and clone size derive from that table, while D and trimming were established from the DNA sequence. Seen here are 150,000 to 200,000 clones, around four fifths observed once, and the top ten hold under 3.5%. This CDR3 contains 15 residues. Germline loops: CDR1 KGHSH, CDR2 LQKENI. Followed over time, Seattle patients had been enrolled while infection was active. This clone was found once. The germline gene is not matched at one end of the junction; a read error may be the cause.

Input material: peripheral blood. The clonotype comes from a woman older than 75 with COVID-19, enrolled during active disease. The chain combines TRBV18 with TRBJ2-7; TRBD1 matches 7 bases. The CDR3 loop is CASLPPGQRSDEQYF. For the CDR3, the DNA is TGTGCCAGCTTACCACCGGGACAGAGGTCAGACGAGCAGTACTTC.